The 5 T cell receptor beta chains below all came from one sample that was sequenced in a study of regulatory T cells in long-lasting Graves disease. As for time point: newly diagnosed GD, antithyroid drugs for less than 3 months. Making the TCR library involved RNA that had been extracted from PBMCs. Construction of TCR beta libraries relied on iRepertoire HTBI primers and on Arm-PCR targeting CDR3 regions. TCRdb independently ran MiXCR on the multiplex PCR reads; one entry per CDR3 protein. The sample carries around 400,000 distinct CDR3 sequences, around 11% recorded once. The sample was also linked to a second study, of T cells in Graves' hyperthyroidism and ophthalmopathy.

The sample here was peripheral blood mononuclear cells (PBMCs), taken at new diagnosis, from a patient treated with antithyroid drugs. All receptors derive from a woman between 18 and 29 years old with Graves disease.

In its sample, this clonotype was seen many times. J is TRBJ2-3 and V is TRBV7-9; 7 nucleotides line up with TRBD1. This CDR3 is built from 13 residues. The ends lost 10 bases at V and 1 base at J; junction bases unmatched: 5. Germline V gene sequence: CDR1 SEHNR, CDR2 FQNEAQ (reference sequence). This CDR3 reads CATGQAGTDTQYF. DNA of the CDR3: TGTGCCACCGGACAGGCTGGCACAGATACGCAGTATTTT.

This clonotype was picked up many times. The CDR3 DNA sequence: TGTGCCACCAGTGATCCATACAGGGGATCCGGGGAGCTGTTTTTT. Translating gives CATSDPYRGSGELFF. V and J are TRBV24-1 and TRBJ2-2; TRBD1 matches 7 bases. Looked up from germline, CDR1 is KGHDR and CDR2 is SFDVKD. This CDR3 contains 15 residues. V dropped 3 bases and J dropped 6; count of bases not matched to a gene: 6.

The sample holds many counts of this clonotype. V is TRBV6-1 and J is TRBJ2-7; 7 bases match TRBD1. The junction had 6 bases not matched to a gene; V was cut back by 7 bases and J by 0 bases. Germline CDR1 reads MNHNS; CDR2 reads SASEGT. There are 14 residues in the CDR3. CDR3 amino acids: CASIKGDSSYEQYV. The CDR3 DNA follows: TGTGCCAGCATCAAGGGGGACAGCTCCTACGAGCAGTACGTC.

This clonotype was seen a handful of times. This rearrangement joins TRBV5-6 to TRBJ2-7; D remains unclear. CDR3 size: 15 residues. Looked up from germline, CDR1 is SGHDT and CDR2 is YYEEEE. The V and J ends lost 0 bases and 7 bases respectively, with 17 bases between them. The CDR3 DNA reads as TGTGCCAGCAGCTTGGTCGCTAGTAGGGTAGAGGAGCAGTACGTC. This sequence encodes CASSLVASRVEEQYV.

This clonotype was seen ten or more times. The chain recombines TRBV7-7 with TRBJ2-7, with 8 bases identical to TRBD1. Per the germline V gene, CDR1 is SSHAT and CDR2 is FNYEAQ (reference sequence). The CDR3 is 16 residues long. V lost 2 bases, J lost 0 bases, and 6 bases stayed unmatched. The CDR3 reads CASSLQGARASYEQYF. The CDR3 nucleotides are TGTGCCAGCAGCTTACAGGGGGCCCGCGCCTCCTACGAGCAGTACTTC.